This TCR beta chain appears in the sequencing data of a study of blood T cell repertoires in COVID-19 (dated by TCRdb to the early 2020s). About the full investigation: Collaborator samples came from the United States, Italy and Spain and covered acute and convalescent phases of COVID-19. The material from the prospective study consisted of cDNA or gDNA derived from T cells, B-cell-depleted T cells, or PBMCs. Deeply sampled blood TCRbeta repertoires from subjects exposed to, actively infected with, or recovered from COVID-19 were included in the dataset. The repertoires were released in a freely available public database intended as a resource for research on the immune response to SARS-CoV-2. Samples were obtained from the ongoing ImmuneRACE study (first 160 participants) and from over 1,000 subjects provided by 6 global collaborators. The sample metadata nearly always contained a de-identified subject ID, COVID-19 status, age in years and sex. Where available, HLA class I and class II types were obtained from metadata supplied by the sample provider rather than from assay-based typing.

Broader findings and caveats from the paper: The quantity of clinical and demographic metadata differed by source and by participant and was supplied without curation.

The collaborating institutions used their own protocols to collect whole blood in K2EDTA tubes. For TCRbeta analysis, collaborators shipped samples in one of three forms: frozen whole blood, isolated PBMCs, or DNA extracted from either of those sample types. From the germline V gene, CDR1 is LGHNA and CDR2 is YSLEER. Relative to germline, V is 4 bases shorter and J is 3 bases shorter, with 15 bases between their ends. From the cysteine through the phenylalanine, the CDR3 covers 15 amino acids. Just CDR3 DNA is preserved here, 45 bases in frame from base 1. In the case of this clone: What this receptor recognizes is not known. Per-base quality was not reported, and no clone a single base away is much larger than it.

TCRbeta CDR3 regions were amplified from genomic DNA using the immunoSEQ Assay, a bias-controlled multiplex PCR. In the source study's methods: Within the assay, amplification of reference gene primers was used to estimate how many nucleated cells each sample contained. Sequence reads were collapsed and filtered to measure the absolute abundance of every unique TCRbeta CDR3 rearrangement. For each sample, productive Simpson clonality was calculated as the square root of Simpson's diversity index over productive rearrangements. TCRdb limited this immuneACCESS table to in-frame rearrangements with V and J called. A share of clones is missing; checked studies link under half to unresolved V genes, and the rest is unexplained. V and J calls and clone size follow that table, whereas D and trimming were derived from the DNA. Counted in this sample were 95,000 to 110,000 clones; about four fifths of them appeared once. About 4.8% of the sample belongs to the ten largest clones.

This TCR derives from a man aged 60 to 69 with acute or convalescent COVID-19. The sequencing sample was made of peripheral blood. This receptor chain uses TRBV4-3 and TRBJ1-1; the D gene is perhaps TRBD1, from 6 matching bases. The DNA sequence is as follows: TGCGCCAGCAGCCCTGTGGACAGCCAGCACACTGAAGCTTTCTTT. This yields the protein CASSPVDSQHTEAFF.